The 2 T cell receptor beta chains in this list originate from one sample, sequenced in a study of synovial regulatory T cells in juvenile arthritis. Clones were read by immunoSEQ multiplex PCR, and TCRdb kept only the in-frame ones, dropping some. Its listing shows fewer than 9,000 clones. The sequenced material came from Treg cells from blood. Subset noted: remaining (HLA-DR-negative) circulating blood Treg cells. These TCRs come from a donor younger than 35 with juvenile idiopathic arthritis.

This sequence joins TRBV28 and TRBJ1-5. Looked up from germline, CDR1 is MDHEN and CDR2 is SYDVKM. The CDR3 runs to 13 residues. The entry carries no DNA sequence. CDR3 amino acids: CASSFGFNQPQHF.

This rearrangement joins TRBV28 to TRBJ1-2. The length of the CDR3 is 13 residues. There is no recorded DNA. Germline V gives CDR1 MDHEN, CDR2 SYDVKM. CDR3 in amino acids: CASSFYKTYGYTF.